This T cell receptor beta chain was recorded in a study of cytomegalovirus exposure and HLA in healthy donors. About the research overall: The study placed approximately 78% of its approximately 360 genotyped donors in the Caucasian-associated ancestry cluster.

Trimming took 5 bases from V and 1 from J; bases not matched to a gene: 11. The length of the CDR3 is 16 residues. Germline CDR1 is MDHEN and CDR2 is SYDVKM. In regard to this clone: Its antigen is unidentified.

Primers included in the PCR were 60 Vbeta and 13 Jbeta primers. The assay was immunoSEQ multiplex PCR, and TCRdb's table has in-frame clones only and misses some. The sample comprises about 98,000 clones, less than 85% of which are singletons, and roughly 1.8% rests with the top ten. Study-level findings and limits: Some highly shared sequence variants likely arose as a pipeline artifact. Cytomegalovirus association was listed for 170 or so TCR beta chains.

This receptor was obtained from a male donor in good health and CMV-seronegative. Sequencing was done on a sample of PBMCs. The V and J genes are TRBV28 and TRBJ2-7, with 7 bases fitting TRBD1. This CDR3 reads CASSKDRVLTSYEQYF. For the CDR3, the DNA is TGTGCCAGCAGTAAAGACAGGGTCCTGACTTCCTACGAGCAGTACTTC. The whole variable domain, filled in from reference TRBV28 and TRBJ2-7, reads DVKVTQSSRYLVKRTGEKVFLECVQDMDHENMFWYRQDPGLGLRLIYFSYDVKMKEKGDIPEGYSVSREKKERFSLILESASTNQTSMYLCASSKDRVLTSYEQYFGPGTRLTVT.